These T cell receptor beta chains were read from a single sample in a study of blood T cell repertoires in COVID-19. TCRdb's copy holds only in-frame clones and misses some; the assay was immunoSEQ multiplex PCR. The sample lists approximately 200,000 clones, around 89% occurring once. The sequenced material came from peripheral blood. The receptors originated from a man aged 70 or older with acute or convalescent COVID-19. CDR3s include the opening cysteine and the closing phenylalanine or tryptophan. A D gene is named only where the DNA matches it firmly. For some rows the clone size is stated as once, few or many, or as a class when expanded; others skip it.

V gene,clone size,J gene,D gene,CDR3 protein,CDR3 DNA
TRBV12-3/TRBV12-4,few,TRBJ1-2,TRBD1,CASSRQGDYGYTF,TGTGCCAGCAGTCGACAGGGGGACTATGGCTACACCTTC
TRBV15,.,TRBJ2-7,TRBD1,CATSSPGQSSSEQYF,TGTGCCACCAGCAGCCCGGGACAGTCCTCTTCCGAGCAGTACTTC
TRBV27,.,TRBJ1-2,.,CASRRGIDRNYGYTF,TGTGCCAGCAGGAGGGGGATTGACAGGAACTATGGCTACACCTTC
TRBV2,.,TRBJ2-1,TRBD2,CASSRRGTSGSGSYNEQFF,TGTGCCAGCAGCCGAAGGGGGACTAGCGGGAGTGGGTCCTACAATGAGCAGTTCTTC
TRBV5-6,.,TRBJ2-5,.,CASSLDRLGETQYF,TGTGCCAGCAGCTTGGACAGGTTGGGAGAGACCCAGTACTTC
TRBV27,.,TRBJ1-1,TRBD1,CASSLSAIGQGWNTEAFF,TGTGCCAGCAGTTTATCCGCCATTGGACAGGGCTGGAACACTGAAGCTTTCTTT
TRBV5-1,once,TRBJ2-7,.,CASSFQGYEQYF,TGCGCCAGCAGCTTCCAGGGCTACGAGCAGTACTTC
TRBV28,once,TRBJ1-5,.,CASSKGGGGQPQHF,TGTGCCAGCAGTAAAGGGGGAGGGGGTCAGCCCCAGCATTTT
TRBV6-5,.,TRBJ2-2,TRBD2,CAARSGRANTGELFF,TGTGCCGCAAGGAGCGGGAGGGCCAACACCGGGGAGCTGTTTTTT
TRBV5-6,.,TRBJ1-5,TRBD1,CASSWGQGNQPQHF,TGTGCCAGCAGCTGGGGACAGGGCAATCAGCCCCAGCATTTT
TRBV7-9,.,TRBJ2-7,TRBD1,CASSTRQGLRDEQYF,TGTGCCAGCAGCACCCGACAGGGGCTAAGGGACGAGCAGTACTTC
TRBV19,.,TRBJ2-2,TRBD2,CASMTSGAPNTGELFF,TGTGCCAGTATGACTAGCGGGGCCCCGAACACCGGGGAGCTGTTTTTT
TRBV7-9,.,TRBJ1-5,.,CASGTGNQPQHF,TGTGCCAGCGGCACAGGTAATCAGCCCCAGCATTTT
TRBV7-3,once,TRBJ2-7,.,CASSLFAGWEQYF,TGTGCCAGCAGCTTATTCGCCGGTTGGGAGCAGTACTTC
TRBV12-3/TRBV12-4,.,TRBJ1-2,.,CASSLYGGYTF,TGTGCCAGCAGTTTATACGGTGGCTACACCTTC
TRBV28,.,TRBJ2-7,TRBD2,CASSPLPGLAGTITYEQYF,TGTGCCAGCAGCCCGCTACCGGGACTAGCGGGTACCATTACCTACGAGCAGTACTTC
TRBV6-6,many,TRBJ2-7,TRBD1,CASRRGRLDHEQYF,TGTGCCAGCAGAAGGGGGCGCCTGGACCACGAGCAGTACTTC
TRBV30,.,TRBJ1-2,.,CAWSPYSYGYTF,TGTGCCTGGAGTCCGTATTCCTATGGCTACACCTTC
TRBV18,.,TRBJ2-7,TRBD1,CASSPTTGATGEQYF,TGTGCCAGCTCACCAACAACAGGGGCCACGGGCGAGCAGTACTTC
TRBV6-5,few,TRBJ2-7,TRBD2,CASREGVYEQYF,TGTGCCTCCCGGGAGGGCGTCTACGAGCAGTACTTC
TRBV5-5,.,TRBJ1-2,.,CASTESGGARRVNYGYTF,TGTGCCAGCACCGAATCGGGAGGGGCAAGACGGGTTAACTATGGCTACACCTTC
TRBV3-1/TRBV3-2,.,TRBJ1-2,.,CASSQEAVYGYTF,TGTGCCAGCAGCCAAGAGGCGGTCTATGGCTACACCTTC
TRBV6-5,.,TRBJ2-2,.,CASSYDSAGNTGELFF,TGTGCCAGCAGTTACGACTCAGCGGGGAACACCGGGGAGCTGTTTTTT
TRBV5-1,.,TRBJ2-6,.,CASSLGAGANVLTF,TGCGCCAGCAGCTTAGGAGCTGGGGCCAACGTCCTGACTTTC
TRBV29-1,.,TRBJ2-3,TRBD2,CSVVGALTSGPTDTQYF,TGCAGCGTTGTGGGGGCACTGACTAGCGGCCCCACAGATACGCAGTATTTT
TRBV18,.,TRBJ1-1,TRBD1,CASSPGTGGNTEAFF,TGTGCCAGCTCGCCCGGGACAGGGGGAAACACTGAAGCTTTCTTT
TRBV5-4,.,TRBJ2-1,.,CASSLAGVYNEQFF,TGTGCCAGCAGCTTGGCCGGGGTCTACAATGAGCAGTTCTTC
TRBV15,once,TRBJ2-7,.,CATSSRPGYEQYF,TGTGCCACCAGCTCCCGCCCAGGCTACGAGCAGTACTTC
TRBV6-4,.,TRBJ2-1,.,CASSLPGLEDNEQFF,TGTGCCAGCAGTCTTCCGGGACTCGAAGACAATGAGCAGTTCTTC
TRBV2,.,TRBJ2-1,.,CASGDIREQFF,TGTGCCAGCGGGGACATCAGAGAGCAGTTCTTC
TRBV9,.,TRBJ2-7,TRBD1,CASSVADRGPYEQYF,TGTGCCAGCAGCGTAGCGGACAGGGGCCCCTACGAGCAGTACTTC
TRBV4-3,.,TRBJ2-7,.,CASSRASSGYEQYF,TGCGCCAGCAGCCGGGCTAGCTCTGGCTACGAGCAGTACTTC
TRBV3-1/TRBV3-2,.,TRBJ2-2,TRBD2,CASGLAEGTGELFF,TGTGCCAGCGGGCTAGCGGAGGGGACCGGGGAGCTGTTTTTT
TRBV5-6,.,TRBJ1-3,TRBD1,CASSPGWDRDSLQPIYF,TGTGCCAGCAGCCCAGGGTGGGACCGGGACAGCCTGCAGCCCATATATTTT
TRBV3-1/TRBV3-2,.,TRBJ2-5,TRBD2,CASSPTGTSGSETQYF,TGTGCCAGCAGCCCTACCGGGACTAGCGGGAGCGAGACCCAGTACTTC
TRBV11-2,few,TRBJ1-1,.,CASSLGGVMNTEAFF,TGTGCCAGCAGCTTGGGCGGGGTCATGAACACTGAAGCTTTCTTT
TRBV27,.,TRBJ2-4,TRBD2,CASSFGGAGGRIQYF,TGTGCCAGCAGTTTTGGAGGGGCGGGAGGGAGGATTCAGTACTTC
TRBV9,.,TRBJ1-1,.,CASSVGSSVTEAFF,TGTGCCAGCAGCGTAGGGAGTTCGGTCACTGAAGCTTTCTTT
TRBV5-1,.,TRBJ1-1,TRBD1,CASSSDRGVTEAFF,TGCGCCAGCAGCTCCGACAGGGGAGTCACTGAAGCTTTCTTT
TRBV7-9,.,TRBJ1-4,TRBD1,CASSSDRATNEKLFF,TGTGCCAGCAGCTCCGACAGGGCTACTAATGAAAAACTGTTTTTT
TRBV19,.,TRBJ2-3,TRBD1,CASSMGTGTDTQYF,TGTGCCAGTAGTATGGGGACAGGCACAGATACGCAGTATTTT
TRBV7-3,.,TRBJ2-3,.,CASSAGQRTDTQYF,TGTGCCAGCAGCGCCGGACAGAGGACAGATACGCAGTATTTT
TRBV19,.,TRBJ1-5,.,CASSTRREGNQPQHF,TGTGCCAGTAGTACCCGTAGGGAGGGGAATCAGCCCCAGCATTTT
TRBV5-8,few,TRBJ2-1,TRBD2,CASNLAGVLSNEQFF,TGTGCCAGCAACCTAGCGGGAGTACTTAGCAATGAGCAGTTCTTC
TRBV7-6,.,TRBJ1-4,.,CASTASGASNEKLFF,TGTGCCAGCACAGCTTCCGGAGCATCTAATGAAAAACTGTTTTTT
TRBV19,few,TRBJ2-1,.,CASTSVHTGGNEQFF,TGTGCCAGTACCTCCGTACACACCGGGGGCAATGAGCAGTTCTTC
TRBV28,.,TRBJ2-5,TRBD2,CATGGGLVETQYF,TGTGCCACCGGGGGGGGGTTAGTTGAGACCCAGTACTTC
TRBV19,once,TRBJ1-1,.,CASSIPRQNTEAFF,TGTGCCAGTAGTATACCCAGACAGAACACTGAAGCTTTCTTT
TRBV7-2,.,TRBJ2-3,TRBD2,CASSLPRLAGGRGTDTQYF,TGTGCCAGCAGCCTACCGAGACTAGCGGGTGGGCGGGGCACAGATACGCAGTATTTT
TRBV25-1,.,TRBJ1-4,.,CASSAQGDFNEKLFF,TGTGCCAGCAGTGCCCAGGGTGACTTTAATGAAAAACTGTTTTTT
TRBV27,few,TRBJ2-6,TRBD1,CASSFGTGVVPGANVLTF,TGTGCCAGCAGTTTTGGGACAGGGGTCGTCCCTGGGGCCAACGTCCTGACTTTC
TRBV5-1,.,TRBJ1-1,.,CASSLASRRNTEAFF,TGCGCCAGCAGCTTGGCCAGTCGGAGGAACACTGAAGCTTTCTTT